The rows below give T cell receptor beta chains drawn from one sample of a study of T-cell memory formation after mild COVID-19. TCRdb re-called the 5' RACE reads through MiXCR, storing one row per CDR3 protein. The table lists around 400,000 distinct CDR3 sequences, approximately 25% of them singletons. Specimen: PBMCs or a T cell subset sorted from them (not recorded which). The receptors here all came from an adult woman who had mild COVID-19 (a few samples of this study predate the infection). Cell type and time point are not known. Both conserved end residues are part of each CDR3. A D gene is named only where the DNA matches it firmly. Clone size, where shown, is once, few, many, or a class for clones that have expanded.

d_call	v_call	clone_size	j_call	cdr3_aa	cdr3_nt
TRBD1	TRBV13	few	TRBJ2-3	CASSLTGGAGDTQYF	TGTGCCAGCAGCTTGACAGGGGGCGCCGGAGATACGCAGTATTTT
TRBD1	TRBV30	.	TRBJ2-7	CAWSRQGPAYEQYF	TGTGCCTGGAGCAGACAGGGGCCGGCCTACGAGCAGTACTTC
TRBD1	TRBV6-1	few	TRBJ2-1	CASSLDRGRFYEQFF	TGTGCCAGCAGCCTAGACAGGGGGCGCTTCTATGAGCAGTTCTTC
.	TRBV29-1	few	TRBJ2-7	CSVDRDTYEQYF	TGCAGCGTTGACAGGGACACCTACGAGCAGTACTTC
.	TRBV9	.	TRBJ2-2	CASSVSGSANTGELFF	TGTGCCAGCAGCGTATCGGGTTCCGCGAACACCGGGGAGCTGTTTTTT
.	TRBV7-9	few	TRBJ1-1	CASSLDDGPRNTEAFF	TGTGCCAGCAGCTTAGATGATGGGCCTAGAAACACTGAAGCTTTCTTT
.	TRBV19	.	TRBJ1-4	CASSIGLGHVEKLFF	TGTGCCAGTAGTATTGGCTTAGGACACGTTGAAAAACTGTTTTTT
.	TRBV5-1	.	TRBJ2-3	CASRRHYWDSTDTQYF	TGCGCCAGTAGACGTCATTATTGGGACTCCACAGATACGCAGTATTTT
.	TRBV7-9	.	TRBJ2-5	CASSLARGRIRNLETQYF	TGTGCCAGCAGCTTAGCGCGGGGCCGGATACGAAATTTGGAGACCCAGTACTTC
TRBD2	TRBV5-1	.	TRBJ2-1	CASSSLPGLENEQFF	TGCGCCAGCAGCTCACTCCCGGGACTAGAAAATGAGCAGTTCTTC
.	TRBV12-3/TRBV12-4	few	TRBJ2-6	CASSLGWSGANVLTF	TGTGCCAGCAGTTTAGGTTGGTCTGGGGCCAACGTCCTGACTTTC
TRBD2	TRBV3-1	few	TRBJ2-7	CASSQDLAGYEQYF	TGTGCCAGCAGCCAGGACTTAGCGGGATACGAGCAGTACTTC
.	TRBV20-1	few	TRBJ2-7	CSASSDYEQYF	TGCAGTGCTAGCAGCGACTACGAGCAGTACTTC
TRBD2	TRBV11-2	.	TRBJ2-1	CASSTGTSLSNEQFF	TGTGCCAGCAGCACCGGGACTAGTCTCTCCAATGAGCAGTTCTTC
.	TRBV3-1	.	TRBJ2-1	CASSGGLNSYNEQFF	TGTGCCAGCAGCGGGGGACTTAACTCCTACAATGAGCAGTTCTTC